This paragraph covers one TCR beta chain sequence. The antigen it binds to is not known. Within one base of it there is no much larger clone, and no base qualities were kept. This sample was included in a study of shared clonotypes between healthy human individuals (dated by TCRdb to the early 2020s). For the wider study: The cohort comprised two women and a few men aged 18 to 49 years. To estimate repertoire size and how much clonotype sharing occurs between individuals, the study deeply sequenced the blood TCR repertoires of several healthy adults. Between about 0.9 and 10 billion PBMCs per donor were obtained by leukapheresis. For each donor, three plates each were used for CD4 naive and CD4 memory, two plates were used for CD8 naive, and one plate was used for CD8 memory. To increase sequencing depth and limit assay-specific biases, TCR repertoire library preparation and sequencing were carried out by different laboratories using diverse techniques. Broad study findings and their caveats: Naive subsets generally had larger estimated clonotype richness than memory subsets. Compared with non-shared clonotypes, clonotypes shared by all four sorted-subset donors had higher generation probabilities. Sampling was limited to blood, and TCR repertoires in tissue likely differ from TCR repertoires in blood. Pairwise subsampling indicated that sequencing depth was expected to affect the degree of clonotype sharing among donors. Sharing across a few donors was observed for around 4.8% of naive CD4, under 4% of naive CD8, 2.3% of memory CD4, and around 0.4% of memory CD8 clonotypes. Incomplete sequencing was indicated by rarefaction of sorted-subset datasets, despite the large sequencing depth. Because the study included a small number of donors, the genetic and exposure-history diversity represented was limited.

Donors were healthy HIV-negative adults with no recently reported acute infections or vaccinations. Only Caucasian adults living in Nashville, Tennessee, USA were represented among the donors. Magnetic negative selection was used to enrich CD4+ T cells, after which naive cells were positively selected on CD45RA and the negative fraction became the memory subset. After blood collection by leukapheresis, PBMCs were isolated using Ficoll-Histopaque density gradient centrifugation and then cryopreserved in the vapor phase of liquid nitrogen. Purity and quantity of every magnetically sorted T cell population were checked by analytical flow cytometry. Each sorted fraction had its genomic DNA isolated and then quantified by UV absorbance on a Nanodrop 2000c. Deletion took 2 bases off V and 6 bases off J, with a span of 8 bases between the germline ends. The germline V gene specifies SQVTM as CDR1 and ANQGSEA as CDR2. Spanning cysteine to phenylalanine, the CDR3 consists of 12 amino acids. Only CDR3 DNA remains: 36 bases, in frame from the first base.

TCR CDR3 regions were amplified from genomic DNA by multiplex PCR using the deep immunoSEQ assay. Genomic DNA extracted from each cell subset was distributed evenly over all wells of several immunoSEQ 96-well plates, and each plate served as one replicate. For sorted subsets, 200 to 250 ng of genomic DNA, equivalent to some 30,000 T cell genomes, went into each replicate PCR. Purified libraries were quantified with a Qubit 3.0 fluorometer, sized on a Bioanalyzer 2100, and re-quantified with the KAPA Library Quantification kit. Every immunoSEQ 96-well plate was sequenced on a separate single-read 150-cycle Illumina NextSeq 550 flow cell. Per the source publication's procedure: Because the immunoSEQ output held only junctional sequences and lacked quality scores, the filtering could not match the filtering applied to full-length reads. Sequences were annotated with PyIR, a Python wrapper for IgBLAST v1.9, using IMGT germline references to assign V/J genes and CDR3. Reads with weak V/J assignments (E-value above 1e-6), missing CDR3, stop codons, out-of-frame junctions, or ambiguous translated residues were removed. V3J clonotypes were defined by identical inferred V gene, J gene, and CDR3 amino acid sequence. Percentage overlap between repertoires was calculated by dividing the number of shared unique clonotypes by the size of the smaller repertoire. RTK rarefaction, the Chao1 estimator, and Recon v2.1 estimates of unobserved clonotypes were used to assess repertoire richness. Generation probabilities for all TCRbeta clonotypes obtained by the gDNA method from several donors were computed using OLGA. TCRdb obtained this table from immuneACCESS and retained in-frame rearrangements with V and J assigned. These tables miss some clones; where compared with another copy, unresolved V genes account for less than half of the shortfall, and the remainder is unexplained. The V and J calls and clone size were taken over from that table, and D and trimming were inferred from the DNA. In all, the sample holds about 2 million clones, and 95% of those were seen once. The ten largest clones capture 0.13% of the sample.

In this chain, TRBV29-1 is recombined with TRBJ2-1, with no confidently assigned D gene. Sequenced sample: naive CD4+ T cells sorted from blood. According to the study, the label for this sample's cell subset or site signals: CD45RA+ positively selected. The TCR originated in a man in his late teens or twenties in good health. The sequenced DNA: TGCAGCGTTGAACCGGGTTTCAATGAGCAGTTCTTC. It encodes CSVEPGFNEQFF.